This entry is about one T cell receptor (beta chain). This specimen belongs to a study of CDR3 diversity in severe acne. One entry per CDR3 protein results from TCRdb running MiXCR on the PCR reads. Of over 90,000 distinct CDR3 sequences listed, under 60% are singletons. The sequenced sample was blood. The receptor's source is a male donor with acne.

Here the CDR3 DNA reads TGCAGCGCTCTCGGACTAGCGGGAGGAAACGGATACGAGCAGTACTTC. It encodes CSALGLAGGNGYEQYF. V usage is TRBV29-1 and J usage is TRBJ2-7; 14 nucleotides match TRBD2. Per the germline V gene, CDR1 is SQVTM and CDR2 is ANQGSEA. The length of the CDR3 is 16 residues. Germline trimming cut 7 bases from V and 4 bases from J; bases unmatched to any gene: 12.